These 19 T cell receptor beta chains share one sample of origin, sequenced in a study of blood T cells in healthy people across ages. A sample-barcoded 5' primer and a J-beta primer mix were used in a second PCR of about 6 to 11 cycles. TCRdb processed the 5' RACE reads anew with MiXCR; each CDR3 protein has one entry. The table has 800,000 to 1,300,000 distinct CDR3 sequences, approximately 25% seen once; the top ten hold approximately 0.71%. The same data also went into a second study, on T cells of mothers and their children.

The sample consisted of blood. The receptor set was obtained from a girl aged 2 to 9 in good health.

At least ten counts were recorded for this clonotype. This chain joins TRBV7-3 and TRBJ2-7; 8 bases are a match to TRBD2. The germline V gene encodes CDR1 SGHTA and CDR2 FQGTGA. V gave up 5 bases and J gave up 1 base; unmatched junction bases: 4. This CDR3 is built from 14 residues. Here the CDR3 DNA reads TGTGCCAGCAGCCCTTCGGGAGGGTCCTACGAGCAGTACTTC. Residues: CASSPSGGSYEQYF.

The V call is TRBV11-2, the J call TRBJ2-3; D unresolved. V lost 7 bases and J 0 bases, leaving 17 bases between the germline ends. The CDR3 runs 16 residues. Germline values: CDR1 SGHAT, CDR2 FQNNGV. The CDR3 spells CASIGWGFGSTDTQYF. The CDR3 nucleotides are TGTGCCAGCATCGGGTGGGGATTTGGGAGCACAGATACGCAGTATTTT.

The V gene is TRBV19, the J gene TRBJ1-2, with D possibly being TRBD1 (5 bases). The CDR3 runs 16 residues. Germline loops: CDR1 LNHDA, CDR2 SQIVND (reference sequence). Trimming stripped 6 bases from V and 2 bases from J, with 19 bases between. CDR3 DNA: TGTGCCAGTAGAAGTTTGGGACCCGGCCTCAACTATGGCTACACCTTC. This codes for CASRSLGPGLNYGYTF.

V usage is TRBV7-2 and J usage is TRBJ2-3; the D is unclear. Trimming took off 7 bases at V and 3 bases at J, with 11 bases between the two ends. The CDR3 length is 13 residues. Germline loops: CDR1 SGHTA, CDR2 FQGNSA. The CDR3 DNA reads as TGTGCCAGCACTACGGTCACAACAGATACGCAGTATTTT. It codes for CASTTVTTDTQYF. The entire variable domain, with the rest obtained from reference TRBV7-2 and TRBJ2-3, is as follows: GAGVSQSPSNKVTEKGKDVELRCDPISGHTALYWYRQSLGQGLEFLIYFQGNSAPDKSGLPSDRFSAERTGGSVSTLTIQRTQQEDSAVYLCASTTVTTDTQYFGPGTRLTVL.

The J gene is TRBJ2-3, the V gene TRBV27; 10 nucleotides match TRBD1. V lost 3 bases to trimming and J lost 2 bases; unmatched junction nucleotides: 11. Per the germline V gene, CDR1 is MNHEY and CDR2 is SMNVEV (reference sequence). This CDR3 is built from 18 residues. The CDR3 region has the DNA TGTGCCAGCAGTTTCTCGGGACAGGGGAGAAGATACACAGATACGCAGTATTTT. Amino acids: CASSFSGQGRRYTDTQYF.

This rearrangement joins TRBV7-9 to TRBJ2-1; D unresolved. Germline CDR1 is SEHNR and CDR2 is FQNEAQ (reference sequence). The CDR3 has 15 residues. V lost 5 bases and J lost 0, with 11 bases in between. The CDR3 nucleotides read TGTGCCAGCAGCACCGACACTAACTCCTACAATGAGCAGTTCTTC. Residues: CASSTDTNSYNEQFF.

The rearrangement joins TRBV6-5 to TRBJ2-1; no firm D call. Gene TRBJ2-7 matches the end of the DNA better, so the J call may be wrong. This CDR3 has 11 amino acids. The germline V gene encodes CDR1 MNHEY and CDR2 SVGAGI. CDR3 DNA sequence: TGTGCCAGCACCACGGGCCACGAGCAGTACTTC. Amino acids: CASTTGHEQYF.

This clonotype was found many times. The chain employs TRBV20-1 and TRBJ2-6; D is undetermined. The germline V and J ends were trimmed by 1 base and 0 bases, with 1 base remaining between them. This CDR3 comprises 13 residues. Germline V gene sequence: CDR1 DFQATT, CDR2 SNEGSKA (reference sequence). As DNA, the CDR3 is TGCAGTGCTAGAGCCTCTGGGGCCAACGTCCTGACTTTC. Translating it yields CSARASGANVLTF.

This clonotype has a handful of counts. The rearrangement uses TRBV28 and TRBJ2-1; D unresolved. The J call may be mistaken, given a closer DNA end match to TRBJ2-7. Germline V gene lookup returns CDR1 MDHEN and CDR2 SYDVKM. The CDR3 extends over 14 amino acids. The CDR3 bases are TGTGCCAGCAGTTTGGTTCCGTTGGGCCACGAGCAGTACTTC. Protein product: CASSLVPLGHEQYF.

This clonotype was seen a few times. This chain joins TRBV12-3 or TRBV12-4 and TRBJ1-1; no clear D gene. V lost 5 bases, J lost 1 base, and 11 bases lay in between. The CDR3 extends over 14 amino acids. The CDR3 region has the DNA TGTGCCAGCAGTCCGAGAGCTTCGAACACTGAAGCTTTCTTT. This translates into CASSPRASNTEAFF.

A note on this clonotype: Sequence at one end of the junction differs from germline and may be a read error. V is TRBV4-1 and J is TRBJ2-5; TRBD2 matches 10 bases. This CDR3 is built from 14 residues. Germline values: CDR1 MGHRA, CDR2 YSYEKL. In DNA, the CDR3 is TGCGCCAGCAGCCAAGTTCTAGCGGGAGAGACCCAGGACTTC. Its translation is CASSQVLAGETQDF.

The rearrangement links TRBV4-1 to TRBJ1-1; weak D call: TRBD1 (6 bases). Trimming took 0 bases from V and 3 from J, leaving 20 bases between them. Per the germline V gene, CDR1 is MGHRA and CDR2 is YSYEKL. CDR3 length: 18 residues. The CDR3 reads CASSQDGMSTGWDTEAFF. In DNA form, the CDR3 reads TGCGCCAGCAGCCAAGATGGGATGTCAACAGGGTGGGACACTGAAGCTTTCTTT.

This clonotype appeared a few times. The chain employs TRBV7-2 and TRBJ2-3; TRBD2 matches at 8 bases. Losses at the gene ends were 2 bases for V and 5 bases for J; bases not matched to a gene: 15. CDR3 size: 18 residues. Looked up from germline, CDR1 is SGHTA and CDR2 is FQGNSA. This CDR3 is CASSLFPSRGGAQDTQYF. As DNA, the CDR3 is TGTGCCAGCAGCTTATTCCCGTCTCGGGGGGGGGCCCAAGATACGCAGTATTTT.

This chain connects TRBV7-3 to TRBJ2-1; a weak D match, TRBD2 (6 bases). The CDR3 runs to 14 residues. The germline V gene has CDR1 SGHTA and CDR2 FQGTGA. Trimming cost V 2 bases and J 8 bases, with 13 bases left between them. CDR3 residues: CASSLLGWGDEQFF. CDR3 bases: TGTGCCAGCAGCTTATTGGGCTGGGGGGATGAGCAGTTCTTC.

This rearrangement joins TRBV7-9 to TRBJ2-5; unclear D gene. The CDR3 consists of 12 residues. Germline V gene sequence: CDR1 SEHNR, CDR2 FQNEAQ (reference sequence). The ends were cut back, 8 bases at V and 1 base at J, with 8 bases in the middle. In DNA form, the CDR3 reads TGTGCCAGCGTCCGAGGCCAAGAGACCCAGTACTTC. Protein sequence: CASVRGQETQYF.

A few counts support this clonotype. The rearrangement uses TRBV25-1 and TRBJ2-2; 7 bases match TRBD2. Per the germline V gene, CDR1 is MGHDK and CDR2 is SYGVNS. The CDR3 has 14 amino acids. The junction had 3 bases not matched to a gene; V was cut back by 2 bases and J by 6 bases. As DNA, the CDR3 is TGTGCCAGCAGTGAAAGTGCGGGAGCCGGGGAGCTGTTTTTT. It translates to CASSESAGAGELFF. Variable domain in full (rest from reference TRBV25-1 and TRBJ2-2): EADIYQTPRYLVIGTGKKITLECSQTMGHDKMYWYQQDPGMELHLIHYSYGVNSTEKGDLSSESTVSRIRTEHFPLTLESARPSHTSQYLCASSESAGAGELFFGEGSRLTVL.

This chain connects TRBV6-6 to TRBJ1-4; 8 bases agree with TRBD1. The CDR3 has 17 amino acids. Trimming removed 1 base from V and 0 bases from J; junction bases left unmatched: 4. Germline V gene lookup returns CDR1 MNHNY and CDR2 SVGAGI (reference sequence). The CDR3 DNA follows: TGTGCCAGCAGTTACTTGGGGACAGGAACAACTAATGAAAAACTGTTTTTT. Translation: CASSYLGTGTTNEKLFF.

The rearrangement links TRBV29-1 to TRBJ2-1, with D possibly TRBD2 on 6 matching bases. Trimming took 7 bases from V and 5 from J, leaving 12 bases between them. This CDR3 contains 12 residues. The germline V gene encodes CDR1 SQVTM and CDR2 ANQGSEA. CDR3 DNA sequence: TGCAGCGCTAGCGAAACCAACAATGAGCAGTTCTTC. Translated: CSASETNNEQFF.

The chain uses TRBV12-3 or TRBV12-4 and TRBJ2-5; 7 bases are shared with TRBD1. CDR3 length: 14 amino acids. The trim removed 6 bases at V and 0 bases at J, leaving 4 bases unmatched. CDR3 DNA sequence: TGTGCCAGCAGCGGGACAGATCACCAAGAGACCCAGTACTTC. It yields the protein CASSGTDHQETQYF.